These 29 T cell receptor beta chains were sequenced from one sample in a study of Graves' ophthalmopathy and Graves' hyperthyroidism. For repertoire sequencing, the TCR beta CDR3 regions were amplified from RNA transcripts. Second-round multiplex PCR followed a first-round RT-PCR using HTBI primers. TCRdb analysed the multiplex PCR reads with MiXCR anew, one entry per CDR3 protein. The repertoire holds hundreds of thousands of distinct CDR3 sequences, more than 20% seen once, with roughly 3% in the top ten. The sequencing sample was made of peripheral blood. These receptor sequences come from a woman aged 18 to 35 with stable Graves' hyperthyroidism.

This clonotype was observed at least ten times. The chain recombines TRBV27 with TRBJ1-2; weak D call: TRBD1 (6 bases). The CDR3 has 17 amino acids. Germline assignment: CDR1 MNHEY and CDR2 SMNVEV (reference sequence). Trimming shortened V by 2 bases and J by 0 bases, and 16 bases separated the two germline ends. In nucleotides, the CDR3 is TGTGCCAGCAGTTTAGTTCTCCCGCAGGGGACTAACTATGGCTACACCTTC. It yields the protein CASSLVLPQGTNYGYTF.

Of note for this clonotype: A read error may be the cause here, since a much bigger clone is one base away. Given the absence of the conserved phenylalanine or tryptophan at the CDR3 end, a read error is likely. In DNA, the CDR3 is TGTGCCAGCAGTTACTCGGGGGAAGGGCCCGAAGGCTACACCTTG. It yields the protein CASSYSGEGPEGYTL. The V and J genes are TRBV6-5 and TRBJ1-2; D possibly corresponds to TRBD1 (5 bases). Germline CDR1 reads MNHEY; CDR2 reads SVGAGI. With 0 bases removed from V and 8 bases from J, the gap between germline ends came to 16 bases. This CDR3 region has 15 residues.

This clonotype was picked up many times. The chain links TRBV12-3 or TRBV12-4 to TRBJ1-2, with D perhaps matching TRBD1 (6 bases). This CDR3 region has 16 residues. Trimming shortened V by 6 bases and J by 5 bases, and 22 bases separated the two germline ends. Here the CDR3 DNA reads TGTGCCAGCAGCTCTTCCCTTGGGCAGGGGACGTATGGCTACACCTTC. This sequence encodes CASSSSLGQGTYGYTF.

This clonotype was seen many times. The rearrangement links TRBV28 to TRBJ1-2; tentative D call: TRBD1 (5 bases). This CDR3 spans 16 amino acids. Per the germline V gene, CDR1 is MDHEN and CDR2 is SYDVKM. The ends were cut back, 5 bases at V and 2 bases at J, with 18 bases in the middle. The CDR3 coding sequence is TGTGCCAGCAGTGCGCTAGGAGGGGCGGCCAACTATGGCTACACCTTC. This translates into CASSALGGAANYGYTF.

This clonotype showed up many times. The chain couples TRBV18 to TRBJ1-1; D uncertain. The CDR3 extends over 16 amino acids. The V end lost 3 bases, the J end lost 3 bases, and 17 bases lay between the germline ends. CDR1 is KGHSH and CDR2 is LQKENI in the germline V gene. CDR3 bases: TGTGCCAGCTCACCCTGGGCAGGAGGGTTGGACACTGAAGCTTTCTTT. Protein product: CASSPWAGGLDTEAFF.

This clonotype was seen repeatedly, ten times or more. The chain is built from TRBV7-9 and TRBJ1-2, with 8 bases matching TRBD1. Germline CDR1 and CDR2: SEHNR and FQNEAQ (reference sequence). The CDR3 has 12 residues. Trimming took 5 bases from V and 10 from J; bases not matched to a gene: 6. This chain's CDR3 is CASSLRQGNYTF. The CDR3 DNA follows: TGTGCCAGCAGCCTGAGACAGGGGAACTACACCTTC.

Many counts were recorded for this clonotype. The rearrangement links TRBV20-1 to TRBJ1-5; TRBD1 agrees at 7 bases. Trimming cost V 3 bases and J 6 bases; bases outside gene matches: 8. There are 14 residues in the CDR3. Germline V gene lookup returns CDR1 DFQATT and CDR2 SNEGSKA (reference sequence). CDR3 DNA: TGCAGTGCTAGGGCTGACAGGGACACTCAGCCCCAGCATTTT. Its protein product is CSARADRDTQPQHF.

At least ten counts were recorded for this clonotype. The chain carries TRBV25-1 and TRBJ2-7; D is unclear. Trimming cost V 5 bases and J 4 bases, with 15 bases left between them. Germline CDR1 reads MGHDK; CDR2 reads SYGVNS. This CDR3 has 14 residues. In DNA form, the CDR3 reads TGTGCCAGCAGTACTCGGACGACCCCGTACGAGCAGTACTTC. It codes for CASSTRTTPYEQYF.

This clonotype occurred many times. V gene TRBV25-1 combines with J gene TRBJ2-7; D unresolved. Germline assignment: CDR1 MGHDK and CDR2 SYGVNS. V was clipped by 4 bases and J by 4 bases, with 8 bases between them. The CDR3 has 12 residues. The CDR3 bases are TGTGCCAGCAGTGGGGGAAGGTACGAGCAGTACTTC. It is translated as CASSGGRYEQYF.

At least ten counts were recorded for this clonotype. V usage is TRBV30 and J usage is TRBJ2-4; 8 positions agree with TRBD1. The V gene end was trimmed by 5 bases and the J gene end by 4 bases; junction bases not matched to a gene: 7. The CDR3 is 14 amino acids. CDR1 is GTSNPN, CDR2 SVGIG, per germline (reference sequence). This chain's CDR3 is CAWEEQGGKNIQYF. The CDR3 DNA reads TGTGCCTGGGAGGAACAGGGGGGAAAAAACATTCAGTACTTC.

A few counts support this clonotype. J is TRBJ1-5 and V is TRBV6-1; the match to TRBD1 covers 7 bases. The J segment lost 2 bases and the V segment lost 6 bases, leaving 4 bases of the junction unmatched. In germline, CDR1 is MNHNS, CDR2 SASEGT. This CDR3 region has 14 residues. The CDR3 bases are TGTGCCAGCAGACCAGGGACAGGCAATCAGCCCCAGCATTTT. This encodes CASRPGTGNQPQHF.

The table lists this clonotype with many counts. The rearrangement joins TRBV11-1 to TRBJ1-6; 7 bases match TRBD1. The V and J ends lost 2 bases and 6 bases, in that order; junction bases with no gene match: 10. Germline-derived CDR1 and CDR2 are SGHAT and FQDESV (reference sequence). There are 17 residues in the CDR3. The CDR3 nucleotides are TGTGCCAGCAGCTTAAGGGACAGCCGAGAACTTAATTCACCCCTCCACTTT. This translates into CASSLRDSRELNSPLHF.

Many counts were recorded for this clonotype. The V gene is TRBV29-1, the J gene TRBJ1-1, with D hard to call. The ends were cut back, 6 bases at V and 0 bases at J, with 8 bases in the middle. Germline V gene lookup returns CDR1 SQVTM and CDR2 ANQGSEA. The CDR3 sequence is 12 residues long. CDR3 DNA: TGCAGCGTCGAGCGGATGAACACTGAAGCTTTCTTT. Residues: CSVERMNTEAFF.

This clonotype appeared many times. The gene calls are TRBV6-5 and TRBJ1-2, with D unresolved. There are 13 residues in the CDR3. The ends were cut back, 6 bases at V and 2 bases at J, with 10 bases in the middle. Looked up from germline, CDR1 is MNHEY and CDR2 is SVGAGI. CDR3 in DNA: TGTGCCAGCAGCCCTACAGAAAACTATGGCTACACCTTC. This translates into CASSPTENYGYTF.

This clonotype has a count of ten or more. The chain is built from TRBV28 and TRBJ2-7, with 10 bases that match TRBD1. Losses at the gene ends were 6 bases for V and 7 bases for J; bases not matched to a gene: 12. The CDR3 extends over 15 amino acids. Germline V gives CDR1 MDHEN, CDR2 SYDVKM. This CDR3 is CASSRPPGQGWEQYF. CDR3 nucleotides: TGTGCCAGCAGCCGACCCCCGGGACAGGGGTGGGAGCAGTACTTC.

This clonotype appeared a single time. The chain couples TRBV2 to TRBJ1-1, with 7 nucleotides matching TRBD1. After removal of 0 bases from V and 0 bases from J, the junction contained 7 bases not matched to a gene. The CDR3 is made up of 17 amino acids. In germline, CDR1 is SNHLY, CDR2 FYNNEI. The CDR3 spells CASSEAGTAYLNTEAFF. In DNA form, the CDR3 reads TGTGCCAGCAGTGAAGCAGGGACAGCCTACTTGAACACTGAAGCTTTCTTT.

The CDR3 coding sequence is TGTGCCAGCAGCTTAGCGACTAGCGGGGAAGATGGGGAGACCCAGTACTTC. Its translation: CASSLATSGEDGETQYF. The V and J genes are TRBV11-1 and TRBJ2-5, with 11 bases aligning to TRBD2. Germline assignment: CDR1 SGHAT and CDR2 FQDESV (reference sequence). Trimming at V came to 0 bases and at J to 5 bases, leaving 8 bases not matched to a gene. The CDR3 sequence is 17 residues long.

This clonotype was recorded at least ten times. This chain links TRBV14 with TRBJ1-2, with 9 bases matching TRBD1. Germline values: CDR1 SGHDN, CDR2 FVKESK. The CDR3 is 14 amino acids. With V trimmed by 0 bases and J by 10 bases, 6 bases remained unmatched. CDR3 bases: TGTGCCAGCAGCCAAGACGGGACAGGGCTCCTCTACACCTTC. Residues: CASSQDGTGLLYTF.

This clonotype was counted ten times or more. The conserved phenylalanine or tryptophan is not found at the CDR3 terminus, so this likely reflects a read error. The CDR3 bases are TGTGCCAGCAGCTCTCCGGGACAGGGGTTCGGCGGGAGTCTCGACGAGCAGTACCTC. It specifies CASSSPGQGFGGSLDEQYL. This chain links TRBV11-3 with TRBJ2-7; 10 bases line up with TRBD1. V was pared by 4 bases and J by 5 bases, with 20 bases of the junction left unmatched. In germline, CDR1 is SGHNT, CDR2 YENEEA. The CDR3 consists of 19 residues.

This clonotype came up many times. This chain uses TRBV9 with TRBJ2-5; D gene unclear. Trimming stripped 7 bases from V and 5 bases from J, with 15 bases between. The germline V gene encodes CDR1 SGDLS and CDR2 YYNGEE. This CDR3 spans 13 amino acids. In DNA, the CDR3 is TGTGCCAGCGGCCTATCAGTGGGGGAGACCCAGTACTTC. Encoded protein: CASGLSVGETQYF.

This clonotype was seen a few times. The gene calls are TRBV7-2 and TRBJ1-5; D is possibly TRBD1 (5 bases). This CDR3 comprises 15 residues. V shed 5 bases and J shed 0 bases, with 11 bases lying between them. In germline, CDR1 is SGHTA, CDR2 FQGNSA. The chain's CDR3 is CASSMHRYSNQPQHF. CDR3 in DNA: TGTGCCAGCAGCATGCACAGGTATAGCAATCAGCCCCAGCATTTT.

CDR3 amino acids: CASSYGTWTDSSYEQYF. CDR3 coding DNA: TGTGCCAGCAGTTACGGAACGTGGACGGATAGCTCCTACGAGCAGTACTTC. The rearrangement joins TRBV6-5 to TRBJ2-7; no definite D call. Germline V gives CDR1 MNHEY, CDR2 SVGAGI. Trimming took off 2 bases at V and 0 bases at J, with 17 bases between the two ends. The CDR3 is made up of 17 amino acids.

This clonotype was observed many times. The CDR3 DNA reads as TGTGCCTGGAGGACAGGGGGCACGTACACCATATATTTT. Residues: CAWRTGGTYTIYF. The chain uses TRBV30 and TRBJ1-3, with 10 bases aligning to TRBD1. V lost 3 bases to trimming and J lost 8 bases; unmatched junction nucleotides: 4. This CDR3 spans 13 amino acids. Germline assignment: CDR1 GTSNPN and CDR2 SVGIG (reference sequence).

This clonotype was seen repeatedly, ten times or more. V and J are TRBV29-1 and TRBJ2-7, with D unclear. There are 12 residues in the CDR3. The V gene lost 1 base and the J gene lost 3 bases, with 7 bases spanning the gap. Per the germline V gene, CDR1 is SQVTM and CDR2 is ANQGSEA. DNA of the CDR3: TGCAGCGTTGAAGGGAATTACTACGAGCAGTACTTC. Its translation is CSVEGNYYEQYF.

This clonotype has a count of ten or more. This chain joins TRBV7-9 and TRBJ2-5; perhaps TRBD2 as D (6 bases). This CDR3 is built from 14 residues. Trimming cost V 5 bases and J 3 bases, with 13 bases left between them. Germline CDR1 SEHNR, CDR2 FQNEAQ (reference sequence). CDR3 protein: CASSHSGGKETQYF. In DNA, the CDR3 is TGTGCCAGCAGCCACTCCGGGGGAAAAGAGACCCAGTACTTC.

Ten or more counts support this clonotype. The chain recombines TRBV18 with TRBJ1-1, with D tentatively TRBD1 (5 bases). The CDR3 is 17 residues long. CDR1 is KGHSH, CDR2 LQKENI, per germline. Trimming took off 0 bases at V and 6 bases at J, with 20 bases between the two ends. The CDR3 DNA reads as TGTGCCAGCTCACCACCCCGGGGACTCGCTGAGGACTCTGAAGCTTTCTTT. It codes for CASSPPRGLAEDSEAFF.

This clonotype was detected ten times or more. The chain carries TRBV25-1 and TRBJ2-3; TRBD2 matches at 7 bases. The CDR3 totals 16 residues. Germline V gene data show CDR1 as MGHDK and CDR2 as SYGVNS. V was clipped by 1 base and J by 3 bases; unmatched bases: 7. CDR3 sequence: CASSESFSGSTDTQYF. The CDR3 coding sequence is TGTGCCAGCAGTGAATCTTTTAGCGGGTCTACAGATACGCAGTATTTT. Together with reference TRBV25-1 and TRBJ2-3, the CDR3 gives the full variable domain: EADIYQTPRYLVIGTGKKITLECSQTMGHDKMYWYQQDPGMELHLIHYSYGVNSTEKGDLSSESTVSRIRTEHFPLTLESARPSHTSQYLCASSESFSGSTDTQYFGPGTRLTVL.

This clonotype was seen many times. For the CDR3, the DNA is TGTGCCAGCAGCTTCACAGGGAACTCCTACGAGCAGTACTTC. It encodes CASSFTGNSYEQYF. This chain uses TRBV5-6 with TRBJ2-7; a weak D match, TRBD1 (6 bases). CDR3 length: 14 amino acids. With 2 bases removed from V and 0 bases from J, the gap between germline ends came to 9 bases. Germline V gene data show CDR1 as SGHDT and CDR2 as YYEEEE.

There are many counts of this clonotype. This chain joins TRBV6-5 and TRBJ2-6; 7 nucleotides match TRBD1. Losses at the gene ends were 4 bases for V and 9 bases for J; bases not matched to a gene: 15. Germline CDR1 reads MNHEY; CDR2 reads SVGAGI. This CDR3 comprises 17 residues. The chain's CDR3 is CASSLGGLDLGINVLTF. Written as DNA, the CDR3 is TGTGCCAGCAGTTTAGGGGGCTTAGATTTGGGCATCAACGTCCTGACTTTC.